This TCR beta chain stems from a study of blood T cell repertoires in COVID-19. The data were produced by immunoSEQ multiplex PCR, yet TCRdb's version contains in-frame clones alone and is incomplete. The sample includes roughly 170,000 clones, 87% seen only once; the top ten take approximately 12%. The source material was peripheral blood. The clonotype comes from a woman between 70 and 85 years old with COVID-19, enrolled during active disease.

CDR3: CASGSDRYYGYTF. The CDR3 DNA reads as TGTGCCAGCGGATCAGACAGGTACTATGGCTACACCTTC. The rearrangement uses TRBV27 and TRBJ1-2, with D possibly being TRBD1 (6 bases). Trimming cost V 8 bases and J 3 bases, with 13 bases left between them. The CDR3 covers 13 residues. In germline, CDR1 is MNHEY, CDR2 SMNVEV (reference sequence).